The subject of this entry is one T cell receptor (beta chain). The sample holds other DNA sequences that translate to the same CDR3. This sample stems from a study of cytomegalovirus exposure and HLA in healthy donors. 13 Jbeta primers and 60 Vbeta primers were used for the PCR. Using immunoSEQ multiplex PCR, the repertoire was profiled, and TCRdb retains in-frame clones only, with some absent. The table shows roughly 190,000 clones, with about 81% occurring only once. The CDR3 has 17 amino acids. After removal of 0 bases from V and 3 bases from J, the junction contained 9 bases not matched to a gene. The V gene's germline CDR1 is SGHRS and CDR2 YFSETQ.

The chain has TRBV5-1 and TRBJ1-2; 9 bases line up with TRBD1. Sample: PBMCs. The receptor was isolated from a young man in good health and CMV-seropositive. For the CDR3, the DNA is TGCGCCAGCAGCTTGGCCTTACAGGGGGCGCGGGACTATGGCTACACCTTC. It codes for CASSLALQGARDYGYTF.